This T cell receptor (beta chain) is drawn from a study of cytomegalovirus exposure and HLA in healthy donors (dated 2017 in TCRdb). About the study as a whole: In an earlier analysis of 450 to 750 of the donors, less than 350 Gb of sequence data and approximately 120 million unique TCR beta sequences from 150 million to 200 million T cells were reported. A later genetic analysis used genome-wide SNP genotypes for about 60% of the 666 donors, treating that subset as a discovery cohort. Donor age, sex, ethnicity and CMV serostatus were compiled together with the repertoire data. To predict cytomegalovirus infection status, the study combined high-throughput TCR immunosequencing, statistical association of individual TCRs with disease status, and machine learning. The number of typed donors differed by locus: about 620-640 for A, B, C, DRB1 and DQB1; approximately 540 for DQA1; 600 to 610 for DPA1; and 400 to 480 for DPB1. An earlier analysis of 587 of the donors used high-throughput TCR beta sequencing to judge whether each TCR beta V gene segment behaved as functional or pseudogenic. All discovery cohort repertoires had been generated on a single sequencing platform. Because of strong linkage in the cohort, roughly five DR-DQ haplotypes were treated as single units for association and clustering. A later analysis re-examined previously published TCR beta repertoires from over 500 donors and added high-resolution HLA genotyping to investigate patterns of TCR occurrence. Rather than drawing on any new phenotypic data, the later analysis identified candidate immune exposures from TCR beta sequences and the way those sequences occurred across donors. Of the 398 genotyped donors, around 81% fell in the genetic ancestry cluster associated with self-reported Caucasian donors. Besides the first cohort of more than 650 subjects, a separate validation cohort made up of around 120 different subjects was used. The study was designed to test whether signatures of past pathogen exposure could be identified by cataloging public T cell receptors. Approximately 300 gigabases of sequencing data and around 90 million unique TCR sequences made up an early release that covered 500 to 650 HLA-typed donors. Among 300 to 450 genotyped donors of the cohort, an average of roughly 240,000 unique TCR beta nucleotide sequences were sequenced per donor, approximately 20% of them non-productive. The study profiled the T cell repertoires of 550 to 700 subjects by immunosequencing and related them to cytomegalovirus serostatus. Both class I and class II loci were covered by HLA typing, at four-digit resolution.

The library was built by means of the immunoSEQ multiplex PCR assay. For the multiplex PCR, a mixture combining 60 forward primers for TCR Vbeta segments and 13 reverse primers for TCR Jbeta segments was used. Amplification of the CDR3 region of rearranged TCR beta genes was performed with a multiplex PCR assay on genomic DNA. The Illumina HiSeq System was used to sequence the amplified TCR beta libraries as 87-base-pair reads. The authors' analysis ran thus. In a later analysis, approximately 74 million unique TCR beta chains were counted across the 650 to 750 repertoires, and roughly 11 million of these chains were shared by at least two donors. Raw reads were error-corrected and collapsed into unique sequences by a nearest-neighbor algorithm in which closely related sequences were merged to remove PCR and sequencing errors. CDR3 sequences were aligned to IMGT reference sequences to assign V, D and J gene segments. For a sequence to be retained, a match of at least six nucleotides to both a V gene segment and a J gene segment was required. Rearrangements were classified as productive when the CDR3 lacked stop codons and remained in frame with V and J, and all other rearrangements were classified as non-productive. CDR3 was defined according to IMGT convention as the region running from the second conserved V-encoded cysteine to the conserved J-encoded phenylalanine. The earlier analysis of about 610 of the donors excluded any sequence lacking an unambiguous match to a single V gene segment. In an earlier analysis of about 590 of the donors, a V segment was called functional when productive rearrangements were above 56.7%, and segregating when the standard deviation between donors exceeded 5%. A statistical classification framework was developed to diagnose cytomegalovirus status using the catalog of TCR beta chain sequences. In a later analysis, TCR nucleotide sequences were compared against IMGT/GENE-DB human TR gene sequences so that V and J genes could be assigned. A later analysis assigned CDR3 sequences and most-parsimonious VDJ recombination scenarios with the TCRdist pipeline. A later analysis defined each TCR beta chain by its CDR3 amino acid sequence plus V-gene family, and excluded reads lacking a unique V-gene family. In a later analysis, nearly 600 highly shared, low-generation-probability nucleotide sequences were removed to address suspected cross-contamination and a sequencing artifact. In a later analysis, a clonal expansion index was calculated for each public chain from normalized within-repertoire ranks of inferred template counts. In a later analysis, generation probabilities were computed using a VDJ recombination model fitted to out-of-frame rearrangements, and the results were checked against IGoR. In a later analysis, hypergeometric tests were used to score TCR-TCR, TCR-HLA and TCR-CMV co-occurrence, with a repertoire-size bias correction applied to TCR pairs. A later analysis estimated false discovery rates by permuting HLA or CMV assignments 20 times. In a later analysis, co-occurring TCRs were grouped using DBSCAN, with TCRdist sequence similarity added in when clustering inside HLA-allele-positive subsets. For co-occurrence clustering, repertoires with fewer than 30,000 or more than 120,000 public chains were excluded, along with several repertoires with anomalous nucleotide sharing. TCRdb took over this immuneACCESS table, retaining in-frame rearrangements with V and J assigned. Such tables are incomplete; in checked studies, under half of the missing clones stem from an unresolved V gene, and the remainder is unexplained. For V, J and clone size, that table is used; D and trimming come from the DNA. For this sample there are about 160,000 clones; 86% appear just once. Clones ranked in the top ten supply approximately 2% of the sample.

CDR1 is given as GTSNPN and CDR2 as SVGIG, both from the germline V gene (reference sequence). Spanning cysteine to phenylalanine, the CDR3 consists of 12 amino acids. Just CDR3 DNA is preserved here, 36 bases in frame from base 1. What the authors observed across the whole study: According to a later analysis, most CMV-associated TCR beta chains appeared to be HLA-restricted, and the HLA associations seemed to be driven largely by CMV exposure. The cohort was sequenced for TCR beta chains only, and without alpha or paired-chain data the features that could be detected were limited. A group of highly shared sequence variants was considered likely to be a technical artifact of the sequencing pipeline. A few of the identified cytomegalovirus-associated TCR beta chains were confirmed in vitro to be specific for cytomegalovirus antigens. The 87-base-pair reads could not distinguish some IMGT-functional V segments, including TRBV6-2 and TRBV6-3, so those segments were excluded. V-gene and J-gene trimming of TCR beta chains was associated with a missense DCLRE1C variant in a later genetic analysis, and the association was replicated in an independent cohort. The presence/absence analyses assumed that sequencing depth was roughly uniform across donors, and that assumption may not be true. In a later analysis, TCR association rates were found to vary across HLA loci, with the most associated TCRs seen for DRB1 alleles and the fewest for HLA-C alleles. Because counts were too low, 15 to 20 rarely observed V segments, including chromosome 9 orphons, were excluded from the earlier analysis of 587 of the donors. According to the authors, the approach could potentially be generalized to other disease states and immunological phenotypes. In an earlier analysis of under 600 of the donors, most TCR beta V segments were observed in productive rearrangements about 87% or about 30% of the time, broadly matching IMGT annotations. In a later analysis, around 17,000 TCR beta sequences were associated with specific HLA alleles at a false discovery rate of 0.05. While some public TCRs were present in many individuals, most TCR sequences turned up only very rarely across donors. A total of fewer than 200 TCR beta chains were listed by the study as associated with cytomegalovirus. Compared with equally common non-associated chains, HLA-associated TCR beta chains in a later analysis were more clonally expanded and had lower generation probabilities. Assigning TCR associations to individual alleles was difficult when HLA alleles, especially DR and DQ, strongly co-occurred. The only immune exposure information available for the cohort was CMV serostatus. Linkage disequilibrium might explain the correlated functional status among segregating V segments, but an unknown experimental factor could not be excluded. Cytomegalovirus status was reported to be diagnosed by the classifier with high specificity and sensitivity in both the original and validation cohorts. Several of the top co-occurrence clusters appeared to be linked to parvovirus B19, influenza, CMV and Epstein-Barr virus, according to a later analysis. A further reported finding was that TCR beta sequences accurately predicted the HLA-A and HLA-B alleles for most subjects in the first cohort. Because some donors lacked HLA typing at each locus, the association tests relied only on the typed subset. A later genetic analysis reported fewer N-insertions in productive TCRs among donors in an Asian-associated ancestry cluster than the roughly 720-donor mean.

Regarding this clone: This receptor's antigen is unknown. Within one base of it there is no much larger clone, and no base qualities were kept.

The cohort was made up of roughly 670 healthy bone marrow donors. At the time of sampling, all cohort members were nominally healthy, though unrecorded immune exposures were likely present. The donor was CMV seronegative and was included in the group of a few hundred seronegative cohort members. Every donor gave a peripheral blood sample, and the peripheral blood mononuclear cells from that sample were used for TCR beta sequencing. The Qiagen DNeasy Blood Extraction Kit was used to extract genomic DNA from the blood cell samples. The chain employs TRBV30 and TRBJ2-5; a weak D assignment points to TRBD2 (5 bases agree). The J call is uncertain, as TRBJ2-7 better fits the DNA end. The sequencing input was PBMCs. The TCR originated in a woman aged 18-29 years in good health and CMV-seronegative. The DNA sequence is TGTGCCTGGGACCGGGGAGTCGACGAGCAGTACTTC. Translated, it reads CAWDRGVDEQYF.